This is a list of T cell receptor beta chains from one sample in a study of Ad26.COV2.S vaccination and SARS-CoV-2 variants. TCRdb's table, derived via immunoSEQ multiplex PCR, lists solely in-frame clones and lacks some. The table includes 440,000 or so clones, around 90% detected once. Sample: peripheral blood, taken in a trial of Ad26.COV2.S vaccine versus placebo. The receptors derive from a person between 18 and 65 years old who received the Ad26.COV2.S COVID-19 vaccine or a placebo. Both conserved end residues are part of each CDR3. D genes are given only for firm matches. Rows may omit the clone size; those that give it use once, few, many or a size class.

j_gene: TRBJ2-7; d_gene: .; abundance: .; v_gene: TRBV14; CDR3nt: TGTGCCAGCAGCTCACGAACACCCATACTAGAACCACGGACCCGGGGCTCCTACGAGCAGTACTTC; CDR3aa: CASSSRTPILEPRTRGSYEQYF
j_gene: TRBJ1-5; d_gene: .; abundance: .; v_gene: TRBV6-5; CDR3nt: TGTGCCAGCAGGGCCGGGACAAGCAATCAGCCCCAGCATTTT; CDR3aa: CASRAGTSNQPQHF
j_gene: TRBJ1-2; d_gene: .; abundance: .; v_gene: TRBV5-5; CDR3nt: TGTGCCAGCAGCTTGGGACGGGACTATGGCTACACCTTC; CDR3aa: CASSLGRDYGYTF
j_gene: TRBJ1-4; d_gene: .; abundance: .; v_gene: TRBV6-5; CDR3nt: TGTGCCAGCAGTTATCCTGGTAATGAAAAACTGTTTTTT; CDR3aa: CASSYPGNEKLFF
j_gene: TRBJ2-7; d_gene: TRBD2; abundance: .; v_gene: TRBV7-2; CDR3nt: TGTGCCAGCAGCCTAGGACAGCGGGGGACCTACGAGCAGTACTTC; CDR3aa: CASSLGQRGTYEQYF
j_gene: TRBJ2-7; d_gene: TRBD2; abundance: .; v_gene: TRBV29-1; CDR3nt: TGCAGCGTTGAACTACTAGCGGGGTCTTACGAGCAGTACTTC; CDR3aa: CSVELLAGSYEQYF
j_gene: TRBJ2-7; d_gene: TRBD1; abundance: .; v_gene: TRBV6-5; CDR3nt: TGTGCCAGCAGTTACTCGAAGGGACAGGGGTCCTACGAGCAGTACTTC; CDR3aa: CASSYSKGQGSYEQYF
j_gene: TRBJ2-1; d_gene: TRBD1; abundance: .; v_gene: TRBV24-1; CDR3nt: TGTGCCACCAGTCGGGGACAGGGTCAGAGTGAGCAGTTCTTC; CDR3aa: CATSRGQGQSEQFF
j_gene: TRBJ2-7; d_gene: TRBD2; abundance: .; v_gene: TRBV7-2; CDR3nt: TGTGCCAGCAGCTTAGTGGCGGGAGGGCCAAGGTACGAGCAGTACTTC; CDR3aa: CASSLVAGGPRYEQYF
j_gene: TRBJ2-3; d_gene: .; abundance: .; v_gene: TRBV9; CDR3nt: TGTGCCAGCAGCGATCGGGCCGGAGGGGCAGATACGCAGTATTTT; CDR3aa: CASSDRAGGADTQYF
j_gene: TRBJ2-2; d_gene: .; abundance: .; v_gene: TRBV12-5; CDR3nt: TGTGCTAGTGGGCCGGGCACCGGGGAGCTGTTTTTT; CDR3aa: CASGPGTGELFF
j_gene: TRBJ2-1; d_gene: .; abundance: .; v_gene: TRBV15; CDR3nt: TGTGCCACCAGCGAATTAGGATCCTACAATGAGCAGTTCTTC; CDR3aa: CATSELGSYNEQFF
j_gene: TRBJ1-6; d_gene: .; abundance: .; v_gene: TRBV27; CDR3nt: TGTGCCAGCAGTTTATCGAGAGGGGGACCCTATAATTCACCCCTCCACTTT; CDR3aa: CASSLSRGGPYNSPLHF
j_gene: TRBJ1-5; d_gene: .; abundance: once; v_gene: TRBV29-1; CDR3nt: TGCAGCGTTTTGGGAAGCAATCAGCCCCAGCATTTT; CDR3aa: CSVLGSNQPQHF
j_gene: TRBJ1-2; d_gene: TRBD1; abundance: .; v_gene: TRBV12-3/TRBV12-4; CDR3nt: TGTGCCAGCAGTTACGGGACAGCTGGCTACACCTTC; CDR3aa: CASSYGTAGYTF
j_gene: TRBJ2-3; d_gene: .; abundance: .; v_gene: TRBV9; CDR3nt: TGTGCCAGCAGCGTAGAAGTGGGAGTGGCGGATACGCAGTATTTT; CDR3aa: CASSVEVGVADTQYF
j_gene: TRBJ1-1; d_gene: .; abundance: once; v_gene: TRBV18; CDR3nt: TGTGCCAGCTCACCACCGTGGGTAGACGGGACTGAAGCTTTCTTT; CDR3aa: CASSPPWVDGTEAFF
j_gene: TRBJ1-4; d_gene: .; abundance: .; v_gene: TRBV7-9; CDR3nt: TGTGCCAGCAGCGGTACCAGGGTAAACGAAAAACTGTTTTTT; CDR3aa: CASSGTRVNEKLFF
j_gene: TRBJ2-2; d_gene: .; abundance: .; v_gene: TRBV9; CDR3nt: TGTGCCAGCAGCGCTGGGGGCCGTCCCGGGGAGCTGTTTTTT; CDR3aa: CASSAGGRPGELFF
j_gene: TRBJ1-4; d_gene: .; abundance: .; v_gene: TRBV5-1; CDR3nt: TGCGCCAGCAGCTTGGGTGGGGTTAGAGAAAAACTGTTTTTT; CDR3aa: CASSLGGVREKLFF
j_gene: TRBJ2-2; d_gene: .; abundance: .; v_gene: TRBV28; CDR3nt: TGTGCCAGCAGTGGGGGACGGTGGACCGGGGAGCTGTTTTTT; CDR3aa: CASSGGRWTGELFF
j_gene: TRBJ2-7; d_gene: .; abundance: once; v_gene: TRBV5-6; CDR3nt: TGTGCCAGCAGCGACATCGGCGCCTACGAGCAGTACTTC; CDR3aa: CASSDIGAYEQYF
j_gene: TRBJ2-5; d_gene: TRBD1; abundance: once; v_gene: TRBV10-3; CDR3nt: TGTGCCATCAGTGAGTCGGGACAGGCGGCCCAGTACTTC; CDR3aa: CAISESGQAAQYF
j_gene: TRBJ2-2; d_gene: .; abundance: .; v_gene: TRBV11-3; CDR3nt: TGTGCCAGCAGCTTAGATAGTTGGGGGAACACCGGGGAGCTGTTTTTT; CDR3aa: CASSLDSWGNTGELFF
j_gene: TRBJ1-4; d_gene: .; abundance: once; v_gene: TRBV9; CDR3nt: TGTGCCAGCAGCGAGGACCTATCTTCAACTAATGAAAAACTGTTTTTT; CDR3aa: CASSEDLSSTNEKLFF
j_gene: TRBJ2-1; d_gene: .; abundance: .; v_gene: TRBV29-1; CDR3nt: TGCAGCGTTGTCGGCCACAATGAGCAGTTCTTC; CDR3aa: CSVVGHNEQFF
j_gene: TRBJ2-5; d_gene: .; abundance: .; v_gene: TRBV25-1; CDR3nt: TGTGCCAGCAGTGAATATAGCCGTCCAGAGACCCAGTACTTC; CDR3aa: CASSEYSRPETQYF
j_gene: TRBJ2-7; d_gene: .; abundance: .; v_gene: TRBV5-5; CDR3nt: TGTGCCAGCAGCTTATTGCAGGCTACATACGAGCAGTACTTC; CDR3aa: CASSLLQATYEQYF
j_gene: TRBJ2-7; d_gene: .; abundance: .; v_gene: TRBV19; CDR3nt: TGTGCCAGTAGTGCATATACCTCGGTCCTCAAGAACTACGAGCAGTACTTC; CDR3aa: CASSAYTSVLKNYEQYF
j_gene: TRBJ1-3; d_gene: .; abundance: .; v_gene: TRBV6-2/TRBV6-3; CDR3nt: TGTGCCAGCAGTTACGGGGTCCTAACTGGAAACACCATATATTTT; CDR3aa: CASSYGVLTGNTIYF
j_gene: TRBJ1-2; d_gene: .; abundance: .; v_gene: TRBV24-1; CDR3nt: TGTGCCACCAGTGATTTGCAAGGATCCGGCTACACCTTC; CDR3aa: CATSDLQGSGYTF
j_gene: TRBJ2-1; d_gene: .; abundance: once; v_gene: TRBV28; CDR3nt: TGTGCCAGCATTCCCGACAGGTACTACAATGAGCAGTTCTTC; CDR3aa: CASIPDRYYNEQFF
j_gene: TRBJ1-3; d_gene: .; abundance: few; v_gene: TRBV6-1; CDR3nt: TGTGCCAGCAGTGAAAAGTGGGCTGGAAACACCATATATTTT; CDR3aa: CASSEKWAGNTIYF
j_gene: TRBJ2-5; d_gene: TRBD2; abundance: .; v_gene: TRBV7-2; CDR3nt: TGTGCCAGCAGCCCTTGGACTAGCGGGAGGCAAGAGACCCAGTACTTC; CDR3aa: CASSPWTSGRQETQYF
j_gene: TRBJ2-7; d_gene: TRBD2; abundance: .; v_gene: TRBV27; CDR3nt: TGTGCCAGCAGTTTTCGTCTAGCGGGCACCTACGAGCAGTACTTC; CDR3aa: CASSFRLAGTYEQYF
j_gene: TRBJ2-5; d_gene: .; abundance: .; v_gene: TRBV19; CDR3nt: TGTGCCAGTAGTATATCAGGGAGGGAGACCCAGTACTTC; CDR3aa: CASSISGRETQYF
j_gene: TRBJ2-3; d_gene: TRBD2; abundance: .; v_gene: TRBV9; CDR3nt: TGTGCCAGCAGCGTAGGGTGGGAGGGCCAGATAGATACGCAGTATTTT; CDR3aa: CASSVGWEGQIDTQYF
j_gene: TRBJ2-5; d_gene: .; abundance: .; v_gene: TRBV7-9; CDR3nt: TGTGCCAGCAGAGGAGGTCCAGGGCAAGAGACCCAGTACTTC; CDR3aa: CASRGGPGQETQYF
j_gene: TRBJ2-5; d_gene: TRBD2; abundance: .; v_gene: TRBV28; CDR3nt: TGTGCCAGCAGTTTAGCGGGACTAGCGGGGCCAAAGACCCAGTACTTC; CDR3aa: CASSLAGLAGPKTQYF
j_gene: TRBJ2-7; d_gene: TRBD2; abundance: .; v_gene: TRBV28; CDR3nt: TGTGCCAGCAGAGATCTAGCGGGCTACGAGCAGTACTTC; CDR3aa: CASRDLAGYEQYF
j_gene: TRBJ2-7; d_gene: TRBD1; abundance: .; v_gene: TRBV4-2; CDR3nt: TGTGCCAGCAGCCAAGATGCAGGACAGGGGTCCTACGAGCAGTACTTC; CDR3aa: CASSQDAGQGSYEQYF
j_gene: TRBJ1-5; d_gene: .; abundance: .; v_gene: TRBV19; CDR3nt: TGTGCCAGTAGTATTTACGGTCAGCCCCAGCATTTT; CDR3aa: CASSIYGQPQHF
j_gene: TRBJ2-1; d_gene: TRBD1; abundance: .; v_gene: TRBV5-4; CDR3nt: TGTGCCAGCAGCGGAGGGGACAGGGTTTACGAAAGCTCCTACAATGAGCAGTTCTTC; CDR3aa: CASSGGDRVYESSYNEQFF
j_gene: TRBJ2-5; d_gene: .; abundance: .; v_gene: TRBV7-9; CDR3nt: TGTGCCAGCAGCTTAGTCTCTGGAGTCCAAGAGACCCAGTACTTC; CDR3aa: CASSLVSGVQETQYF
j_gene: TRBJ2-2; d_gene: TRBD2; abundance: .; v_gene: TRBV12-5; CDR3nt: TGTGCTAGTGGTCGGACTAGCGGGGCGAACACCGGGGAGCTGTTTTTT; CDR3aa: CASGRTSGANTGELFF
j_gene: TRBJ2-3; d_gene: .; abundance: .; v_gene: TRBV7-2; CDR3nt: TGTGCCAGCAACGCGGGTTCTCCGCTGGATACGCAGTATTTT; CDR3aa: CASNAGSPLDTQYF
j_gene: TRBJ2-1; d_gene: .; abundance: .; v_gene: TRBV7-9; CDR3nt: TGTGCCAGCAGCACCCCCCGGGCGGAGTCGGCCTACAATGAGCAGTTCTTC; CDR3aa: CASSTPRAESAYNEQFF
j_gene: TRBJ2-3; d_gene: TRBD2; abundance: .; v_gene: TRBV9; CDR3nt: TGTGCCAGCAGCGTAGAACCTAGCGGGAGGGCTATAGATACGCAGTATTTT; CDR3aa: CASSVEPSGRAIDTQYF
j_gene: TRBJ1-1; d_gene: .; abundance: .; v_gene: TRBV2; CDR3nt: TGTGCCCGCAGTGGGGGGGGGCGTTTTTCTATTGAAGCTTTCTTT; CDR3aa: CARSGGGRFSIEAFF